The 3 T cell receptor beta chains in this list originate from one sample, sequenced in a study of CD8+CD57+ T cells in acquired aplastic anemia. Whoever was chosen for sequencing had shown CD8+CD57+ cell expansion by flow cytometry. The template used for profiling TCR beta VDJ and CDR3 was genomic DNA. TCRdb re-called the reads through MiXCR, storing one row per CDR3 protein. The sample has approximately 300,000 distinct CDR3 sequences, 56% seen once. The sample was sorted CD4+, CD8+, or CD8+CD57+ T cells (not recorded which) from PBMCs. These receptors were obtained from a human donor with aplastic anemia.

A few counts support this clonotype. This chain links TRBV11-3 with TRBJ2-3; 14 bases line up with TRBD2. With V trimmed by 11 bases and J by 6 bases, 13 bases remained unmatched. The CDR3 runs to 16 residues. Germline CDR1 is SGHNT and CDR2 is YENEEA. The CDR3, as DNA: TGTGCCTGGAGCGACGGACTAGCGGGAGGCGGGGATACGCAGTATTTT. This codes for CAWSDGLAGGGDTQYF.

V and J are TRBV2 and TRBJ2-3, with a possible D match to TRBD1 (5 bases). Germline V CDR1 and CDR2: SNHLY, FYNNEI. Between the trimmed V and J ends, which lost 6 bases and 2 bases, there was a span of 15 bases. The CDR3 has 15 residues. CDR3 protein: CASRHSPGFTDTQYF. The CDR3 nucleotides are TGTGCCAGCAGACATTCGCCAGGGTTCACAGATACGCAGTATTTT. The full variable domain, rest sourced from reference TRBV2 and TRBJ2-3, is EPEVTQTPSHQVTQMGQEVILRCVPISNHLYFYWYRQILGQKVEFLVSFYNNEISEKSEIFDDQFSVERPDGSNFTLKIRSTKLEDSAMYFCASRHSPGFTDTQYFGPGTRLTVL.

Remarks on this clonotype: A much larger clonotype is one base distant, so this may be a read error. The CDR3 protein is CASSLRVGGRSF. CDR3 DNA: TGTGCCAGCAGCTTACGAGTAGGGGGGCGGTCCTTC. The chain is built from TRBV7-8 and TRBJ2-1, with D tentatively TRBD1 or TRBD2 (6 bases each). The CDR3 loop spans 12 amino acids. CDR1 and CDR2 (germline): SGHVS, FQNEAQ. Based on the CDR3 plus reference TRBV7-8 and TRBJ2-1, the full variable domain is GAGVSQSPRYKVAKRGQDVALRCDPISGHVSLFWYQQALGQGPEFLTYFQNEAQLDKSGLPSDRFFAERPEGSVSTLKIQRTQQEDSAVYLCASSLRVGGRSFGPGTRLTVL.